The rows below give T cell receptor beta chains drawn from one sample of a study of PD-1 blockade in mismatch repair-deficient tumors. Assay: immunoSEQ multiplex PCR; the TCRdb copy retains only in-frame clones and omits some. Altogether 40,000 to 65,000 clones are present, 81% being singletons, with the ten largest covering less than 9%. The sample here was peripheral blood, taken less than 21 weeks after starting pembrolizumab. Every receptor here comes from an adult with mismatch repair-deficient cancer. The CDR3 runs from the conserved cysteine through the conserved F or W. Fields, in order: J gene, V gene, CDR3 protein.

J gene: TRBJ1-3
V gene: TRBV30
CDR3 protein: CAWSTPGKGNTIYF

J gene: TRBJ2-3
V gene: TRBV4-3
CDR3 protein: CASSQDKGWVGSDTQYF

J gene: TRBJ2-7
V gene: TRBV11-2
CDR3 protein: CASSSVRGRAYEQYF

J gene: TRBJ1-1
V gene: TRBV6-1
CDR3 protein: CASILVGNTEAFF

J gene: TRBJ1-2
V gene: TRBV30
CDR3 protein: CAWTGQGFGYTF

J gene: TRBJ2-7
V gene: TRBV5-1
CDR3 protein: CASSLGPGNEQYF

J gene: TRBJ2-7
V gene: TRBV19
CDR3 protein: CASSNLGLGEQYF

J gene: TRBJ2-7
V gene: TRBV7-9
CDR3 protein: CASSLADTSTTQYF

J gene: TRBJ2-7
V gene: TRBV7-9
CDR3 protein: CASSAPPGQTHEQYF

J gene: TRBJ2-7
V gene: TRBV6-5
CDR3 protein: CASSSLGQTYEQYF

J gene: TRBJ2-5
V gene: TRBV7-7
CDR3 protein: CASSLGLAGAPETQYF

J gene: TRBJ2-3
V gene: TRBV6-5
CDR3 protein: CASRRPGPRTDTQYF

J gene: TRBJ2-1
V gene: TRBV5-1
CDR3 protein: CASSPGQVGNEQFF

J gene: TRBJ1-2
V gene: TRBV4-1
CDR3 protein: CASSQGPTGYGYTF

J gene: TRBJ2-7
V gene: TRBV5-6
CDR3 protein: CASSLGAGLERSYEQYF

J gene: TRBJ2-1
V gene: TRBV15
CDR3 protein: CATSREGGRSDEQFF

J gene: TRBJ2-3
V gene: TRBV2
CDR3 protein: CASRTDGRDTQYF

J gene: TRBJ2-4
V gene: TRBV19
CDR3 protein: CASSIGQLAKNIQYF

J gene: TRBJ2-1
V gene: TRBV6-5
CDR3 protein: CASSYSSHVDEQFF

J gene: TRBJ2-5
V gene: TRBV11-3
CDR3 protein: CASRWTGETQYF

J gene: TRBJ2-2
V gene: TRBV19
CDR3 protein: CASTGTGTNTGELFF

J gene: TRBJ1-4
V gene: TRBV7-4
CDR3 protein: CASSLSLGSSNEKLFF

J gene: TRBJ2-1
V gene: TRBV15
CDR3 protein: CATSSNRPSALGFF

J gene: TRBJ1-1
V gene: TRBV5-4
CDR3 protein: CASSFFKGLTTEAFF

J gene: TRBJ1-1
V gene: TRBV30
CDR3 protein: CAWSTRAGLNTEAFF

J gene: TRBJ2-6
V gene: TRBV27
CDR3 protein: CASRPYSSGANVLTF

J gene: TRBJ2-7
V gene: TRBV5-5
CDR3 protein: CASSLLLAGTYEQYF

J gene: TRBJ1-1
V gene: TRBV6-5
CDR3 protein: CASSYITTGGLRAFF

J gene: TRBJ2-3
V gene: TRBV7-9
CDR3 protein: CASSLDRAGGADTQYF

J gene: TRBJ2-3
V gene: TRBV2
CDR3 protein: CASTLSFADTQYF

J gene: TRBJ2-7
V gene: TRBV9
CDR3 protein: CASSAGLATYEQYF

J gene: TRBJ2-1
V gene: TRBV5-6
CDR3 protein: CASSSSSGTSVSYNEQFF

J gene: TRBJ2-6
V gene: TRBV19
CDR3 protein: CASSRGYNSGANVLTF